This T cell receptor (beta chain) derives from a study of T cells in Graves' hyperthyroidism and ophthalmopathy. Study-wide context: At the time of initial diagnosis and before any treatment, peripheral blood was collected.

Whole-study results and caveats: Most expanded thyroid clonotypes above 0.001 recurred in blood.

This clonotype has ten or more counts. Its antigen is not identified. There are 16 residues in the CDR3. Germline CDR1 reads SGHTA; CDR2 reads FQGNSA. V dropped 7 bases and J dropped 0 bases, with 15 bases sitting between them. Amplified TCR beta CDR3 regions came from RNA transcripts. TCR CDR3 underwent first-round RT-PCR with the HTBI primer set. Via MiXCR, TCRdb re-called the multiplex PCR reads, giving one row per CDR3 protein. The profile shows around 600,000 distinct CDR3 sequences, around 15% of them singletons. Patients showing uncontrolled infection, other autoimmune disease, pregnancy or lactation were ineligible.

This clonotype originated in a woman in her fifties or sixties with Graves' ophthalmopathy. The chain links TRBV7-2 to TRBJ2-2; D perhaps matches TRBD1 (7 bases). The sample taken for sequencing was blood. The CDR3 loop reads CASIIQGGANTGELFF. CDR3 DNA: TGTGCCAGCATCATCCAGGGGGGCGCGAACACCGGGGAGCTGTTTTTT. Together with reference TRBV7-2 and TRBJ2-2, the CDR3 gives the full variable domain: GAGVSQSPSNKVTEKGKDVELRCDPISGHTALYWYRQSLGQGLEFLIYFQGNSAPDKSGLPSDRFSAERTGGSVSTLTIQRTQQEDSAVYLCASIIQGGANTGELFFGEGSRLTVL.